This T cell receptor (beta chain) was obtained from a study of CD8+CD57+ T cells in acquired aplastic anemia. Background on the study: Sorted CD4+ plus CD8+ cells gave DNA averaging roughly 3.2 ug.

Genomic DNA provided the template from which TCR beta VDJ and CDR3 profiles were obtained. TCRdb used MiXCR to reprocess the reads, holding one entry per CDR3 protein. The profile shows 150,000 or so distinct CDR3 sequences, 40% to 55% of them singletons. Study findings and constraints: Common to patients and controls were twenty-nine CD8+ CDR3 sequences. Patients did not significantly differ from controls in CD8+ Simpson's diversity.

Of note for this clonotype: What it recognizes is unknown. One base away lies a much larger clone, so this may be a sequencing read error.

CDR3 length: 8 amino acids. Looked up from germline, CDR1 is GTSNPN and CDR2 is SVGIG (reference sequence). The V and J ends lost 8 bases and 9 bases respectively, with 7 bases between them. Patients picked for sequencing had shown CD8+CD57+ cell expansion detected by flow cytometry. Patients were treatment-naive when blood was sampled. The chain couples TRBV30 to TRBJ1-2; TRBD1 is a possible D gene (5 bases). The origin of this receptor is a human donor with aplastic anemia. Sequencing used sorted CD4+, CD8+, or CD8+CD57+ T cells (not recorded which) from PBMCs. This CDR3 reads CAQGSYTF. In DNA, the CDR3 is TGTGCCCAGGGTAGCTACACCTTC.